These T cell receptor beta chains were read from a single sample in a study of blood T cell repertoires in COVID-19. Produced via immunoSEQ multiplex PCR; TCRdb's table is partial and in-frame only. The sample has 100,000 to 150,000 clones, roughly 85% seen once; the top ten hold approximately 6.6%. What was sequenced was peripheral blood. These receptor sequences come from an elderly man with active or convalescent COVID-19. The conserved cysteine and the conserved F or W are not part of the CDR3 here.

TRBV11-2 ASSLSGGSYNEQF
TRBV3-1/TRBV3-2 ASSQVQGDGYT
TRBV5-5 ASSLTGVRGNTIY
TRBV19 ASSITSGRNEQF
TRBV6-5 ASGTDREQY
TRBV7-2 ASSVTSGGALYYNEQF
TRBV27 ASSFTGLGEQY
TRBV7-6 ASSLNNPGTGYNEQF
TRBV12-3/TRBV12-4 ASTGHNYEQY
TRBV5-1 ASSPDTNYGYT
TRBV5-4 ASSPGTALSYEQY
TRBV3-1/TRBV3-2 ASSQPRVPYEQY
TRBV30 AWRGQARQPQH
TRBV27 ASSTGLAGGMQY
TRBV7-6 ASSQMGTGETQY
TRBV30 AWSRGRLNTEAF
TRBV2 ASSLDRGQAETQY
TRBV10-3 AISESLILLASSYEQY
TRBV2 ASRGLAGVNEQF
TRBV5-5 ASSLGTGGSNSPLH
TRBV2 ASIGLAGTKSSQY
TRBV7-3 ASSARTGVGDTQY
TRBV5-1 ASSWDRNQPQH
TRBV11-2 ASSLLTGRQY
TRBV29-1 SVRTSVTYEQY
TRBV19 ASSTERTVFSPLH
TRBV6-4 ASSDSGRASDTQY
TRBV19 ASSTTGNTEAF